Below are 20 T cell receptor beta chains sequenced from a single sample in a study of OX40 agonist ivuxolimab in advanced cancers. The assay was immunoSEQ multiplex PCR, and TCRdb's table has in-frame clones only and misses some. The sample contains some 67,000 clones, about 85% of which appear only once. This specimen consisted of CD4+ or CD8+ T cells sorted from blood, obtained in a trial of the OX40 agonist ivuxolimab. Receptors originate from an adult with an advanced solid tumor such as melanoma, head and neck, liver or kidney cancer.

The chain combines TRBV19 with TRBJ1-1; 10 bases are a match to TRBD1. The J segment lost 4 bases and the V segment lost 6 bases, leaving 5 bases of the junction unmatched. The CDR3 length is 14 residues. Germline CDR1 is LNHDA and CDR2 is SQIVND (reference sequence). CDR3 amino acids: CASRRTGGTTEAFF. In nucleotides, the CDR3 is TGTGCCAGTAGGAGGACAGGGGGGACCACTGAAGCTTTCTTT.

CDR3 nucleotide sequence: TGTGCCAGCAGTCGGACAGTCTACGAGCAGTACTTC. Protein sequence: CASSRTVYEQYF. V usage is TRBV2 and J usage is TRBJ2-7; possible D gene TRBD1, 6 bases. The CDR3 runs 12 residues. In germline, CDR1 is SNHLY, CDR2 FYNNEI. Trimming cost V 5 bases and J 3 bases, with 8 bases left between them. The full variable domain, with the rest looked up from reference TRBV2 and TRBJ2-7, is EPEVTQTPSHQVTQMGQEVILRCVPISNHLYFYWYRQILGQKVEFLVSFYNNEISEKSEIFDDQFSVERPDGSNFTLKIRSTKLEDSAMYFCASSRTVYEQYFGPGTRLTVT.

For the CDR3, the DNA is TGTGCCAGCAGCCAAGTCAGTATACCTAACTATGGCTACACCTTC. Translation gives CASSQVSIPNYGYTF. The chain couples TRBV14 to TRBJ1-2; no clear D. The CDR3 spans 15 residues. The germline gives CDR1 SGHDN, CDR2 FVKESK. The V end was cut by 1 base, the J end by 0 bases, with 9 bases between. Full variable domain (rest looked up from reference TRBV14 and TRBJ1-2): EAGVTQFPSHSVIEKGQTVTLRCDPISGHDNLYWYRRVMGKEIKFLLHFVKESKQDESGMPNNRFLAERTGGTYSTLKVQPAELEDSGVYFCASSQVSIPNYGYTFGSGTRLTVV.

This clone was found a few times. In nucleotides, the CDR3 is TGTGCCAGCAGCTTACTAGGACAGGGGGCCACAGATACGCAGTATTTT. Translating gives CASSLLGQGATDTQYF. J is TRBJ2-3 and V is TRBV7-8; 11 bases align to TRBD1. This CDR3 has 16 residues. After removal of 2 bases from V and 2 bases from J, the junction contained 3 bases not matched to a gene. Per germline, CDR1 SGHVS and CDR2 FQNEAQ.

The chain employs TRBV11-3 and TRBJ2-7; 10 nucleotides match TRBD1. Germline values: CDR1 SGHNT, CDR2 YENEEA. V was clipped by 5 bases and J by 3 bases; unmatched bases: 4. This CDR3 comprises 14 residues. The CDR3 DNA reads TGTGCCAGCAGCCCAGGGACAGGGGACTACGAGCAGTACTTC. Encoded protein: CASSPGTGDYEQYF.

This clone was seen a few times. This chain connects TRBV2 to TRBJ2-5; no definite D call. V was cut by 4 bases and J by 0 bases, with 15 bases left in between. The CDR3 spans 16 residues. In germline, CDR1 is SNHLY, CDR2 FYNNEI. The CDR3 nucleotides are TGTGCCAGCAGTGTATTCCGTTCCTCGTACCAAGAGACCCAGTACTTC. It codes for CASSVFRSSYQETQYF.

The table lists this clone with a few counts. The CDR3 loop reads CASSLDRPYGYTF. For the CDR3, the DNA is TGTGCCAGCTCTCTGGACAGGCCCTATGGCTACACCTTC. The V gene is TRBV18, the J gene TRBJ1-2; 7 nucleotides agree with TRBD1. V shed 6 bases and J 4 bases; nucleotides not matched to a gene: 5. The germline gives CDR1 KGHSH, CDR2 LQKENI. CDR3 size: 13 residues.

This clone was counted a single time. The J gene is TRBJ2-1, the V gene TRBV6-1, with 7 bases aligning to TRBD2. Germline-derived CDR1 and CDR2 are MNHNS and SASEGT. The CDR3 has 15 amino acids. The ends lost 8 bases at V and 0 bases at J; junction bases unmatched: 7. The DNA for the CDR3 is TGTGCCAGCTTACTAGCGCCTAGCTCCTACAATGAGCAGTTCTTC. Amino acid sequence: CASLLAPSSYNEQFF.

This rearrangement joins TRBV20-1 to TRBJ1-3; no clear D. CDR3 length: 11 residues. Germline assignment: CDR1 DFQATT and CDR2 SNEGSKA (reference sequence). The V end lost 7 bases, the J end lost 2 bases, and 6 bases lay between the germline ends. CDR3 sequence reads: CSVNAGNTIYF. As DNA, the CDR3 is TGCAGTGTCAACGCTGGAAACACCATATATTTT.

The DNA for the CDR3 is TGTGCCAGCAGTGAGGCCGGGACAGGGCGTCCAGAGACCCAGTACTTC. This encodes CASSEAGTGRPETQYF. This sequence joins TRBV6-1 and TRBJ2-5, with TRBD1 matching 9 bases. The germline gives CDR1 MNHNS, CDR2 SASEGT. The CDR3 totals 16 residues. V shed 3 bases and J 4 bases; nucleotides not matched to a gene: 9.

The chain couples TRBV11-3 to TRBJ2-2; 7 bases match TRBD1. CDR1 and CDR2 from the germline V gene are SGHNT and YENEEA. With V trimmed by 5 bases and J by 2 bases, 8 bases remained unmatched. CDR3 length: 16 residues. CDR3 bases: TGTGCCAGCAGCCCTCGACAGGGTATAAACACCGGGGAGCTGTTTTTT. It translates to CASSPRQGINTGELFF. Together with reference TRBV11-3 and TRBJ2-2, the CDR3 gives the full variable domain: EAGVVQSPRYKIIEKKQPVAFWCNPISGHNTLYWYLQNLGQGPELLIRYENEEAVDDSQLPKDRFSAERLKGVDSTLKIQPAELGDSAVYLCASSPRQGINTGELFFGEGSRLTVL.

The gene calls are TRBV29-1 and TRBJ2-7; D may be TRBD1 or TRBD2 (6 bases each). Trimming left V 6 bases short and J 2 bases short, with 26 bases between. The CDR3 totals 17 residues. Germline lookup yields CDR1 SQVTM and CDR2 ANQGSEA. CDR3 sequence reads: CSVRKGGAHEGPYEQYF. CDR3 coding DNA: TGCAGCGTCCGGAAGGGGGGAGCTCACGAAGGTCCCTACGAGCAGTACTTC.

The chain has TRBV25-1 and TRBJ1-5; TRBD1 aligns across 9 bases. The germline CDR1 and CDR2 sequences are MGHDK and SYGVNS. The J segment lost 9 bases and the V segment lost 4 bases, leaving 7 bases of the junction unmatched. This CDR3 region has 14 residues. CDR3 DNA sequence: TGTGCCAGCAGTGTGTCGGGACAGGGTATGCCCCAGCATTTT. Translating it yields CASSVSGQGMPQHF.

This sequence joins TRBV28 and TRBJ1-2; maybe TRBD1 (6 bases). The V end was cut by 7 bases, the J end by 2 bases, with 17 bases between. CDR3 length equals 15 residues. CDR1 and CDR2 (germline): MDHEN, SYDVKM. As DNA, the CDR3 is TGTGCCAGCACTTTTCGTCCTACAGGGAACTATGGCTACACCTTC. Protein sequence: CASTFRPTGNYGYTF.

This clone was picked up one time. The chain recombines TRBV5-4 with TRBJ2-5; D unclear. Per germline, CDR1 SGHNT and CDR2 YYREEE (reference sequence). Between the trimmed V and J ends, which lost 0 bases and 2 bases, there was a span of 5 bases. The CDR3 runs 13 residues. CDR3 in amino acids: CASSLVFQETQYF. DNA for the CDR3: TGTGCCAGCAGCTTGGTATTTCAAGAGACCCAGTACTTC.

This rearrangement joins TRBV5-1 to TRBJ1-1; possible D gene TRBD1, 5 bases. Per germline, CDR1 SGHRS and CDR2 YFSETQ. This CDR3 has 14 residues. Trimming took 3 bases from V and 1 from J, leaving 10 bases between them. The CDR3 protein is CASSWGSKNTEAFF. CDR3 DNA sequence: TGCGCCAGCAGCTGGGGCAGCAAGAACACTGAAGCTTTCTTT.

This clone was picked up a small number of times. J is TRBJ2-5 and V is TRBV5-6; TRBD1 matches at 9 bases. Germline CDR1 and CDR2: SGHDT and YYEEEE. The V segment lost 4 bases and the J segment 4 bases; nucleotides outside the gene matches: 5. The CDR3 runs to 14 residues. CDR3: CASSLQDRGETQYF. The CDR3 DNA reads TGTGCCAGCAGCCTCCAGGACAGGGGAGAGACCCAGTACTTC.

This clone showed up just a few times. The CDR3 region is CASSLGPSATNEKLFF. The CDR3 coding sequence is TGTGCCAGCAGCCTGGGGCCTTCAGCAACTAATGAAAAACTGTTTTTT. This rearrangement joins TRBV5-5 to TRBJ1-4, with D possibly matching TRBD1 (5 bases). The CDR3 length is 16 residues. Per germline, CDR1 SGHKS and CDR2 YYEKEE (reference sequence). V lost 4 bases and J 0 bases, leaving 13 bases between the germline ends. The full variable domain, rest sourced from reference TRBV5-5 and TRBJ1-4, is DAGVTQSPTHLIKTRGQQVTLRCSPISGHKSVSWYQQVLGQGPQFIFQYYEKEERGRGNFPDRFSARQFPNYSSELNVNALLLGDSALYLCASSLGPSATNEKLFFGSGTQLSVL.

Here the CDR3 reads CASSQGARGNTIYF. CDR3 in DNA: TGTGCCAGCAGTCAGGGGGCGCGGGGAAACACCATATATTTT. The chain couples TRBV2 to TRBJ1-3, with 8 bases lining up with TRBD1. This CDR3 contains 14 residues. CDR1 is SNHLY, CDR2 FYNNEI, per germline. J lost 4 bases, V lost 5 bases, and 4 bases had no gene match.

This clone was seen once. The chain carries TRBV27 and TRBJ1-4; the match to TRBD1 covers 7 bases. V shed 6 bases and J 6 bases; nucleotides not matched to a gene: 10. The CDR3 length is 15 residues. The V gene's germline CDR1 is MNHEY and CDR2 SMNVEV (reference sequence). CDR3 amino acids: CASRSLGGGDEKLFF. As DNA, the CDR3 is TGTGCCAGCAGGAGCCTAGGGGGCGGCGATGAAAAACTGTTTTTT. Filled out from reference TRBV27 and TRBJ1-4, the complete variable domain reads EAQVTQNPRYLITVTGKKLTVTCSQNMNHEYMSWYRQDPGLGLRQIYYSMNVEVTDKGDVPEGYKVSRKEKRNFPLILESPSPNQTSLYFCASRSLGGGDEKLFFGSGTQLSVL.